The 22 T cell receptor beta chains below come from one sample, sequenced in a study of shared clonotypes between healthy human individuals. Some clones are missing from TCRdb's copy, which holds only in-frame ones; the method was immunoSEQ multiplex PCR. Of around 1,000,000 clones listed, 60% to 80% are singletons. Material for sequencing was memory CD4+ T cells from PBMCs. Indicated subset: CD45RA-negative fraction. The receptor set was obtained from a man between 18 and 35 years old in good health. Some clones in this sample may be carry-over from other donors' samples.

The CDR3 bases are TGTGCCAGTAGTACCTTTTCGACCTCCTACGAGCAGTACTTC. It codes for CASSTFSTSYEQYF. This chain links TRBV19 with TRBJ2-7; D is ambiguous. CDR3 length: 14 amino acids. Germline CDR1 and CDR2: LNHDA and SQIVND (reference sequence). The V gene lost 4 bases and the J gene lost 0 bases, with 10 bases spanning the gap.

V and J are TRBV7-9 and TRBJ2-1, with 10 bases aligning to TRBD2. Looked up from germline, CDR1 is SEHNR and CDR2 is FQNEAQ (reference sequence). The junction had 18 bases not matched to a gene; V was cut back by 5 bases and J by 8 bases. CDR3 size: 18 residues. CDR3 bases: TGTGCCAGCAGCCCTCAAAAACGGGCTAGCGGGAGTAGCTATGAGCAGTTCTTC. This encodes CASSPQKRASGSSYEQFF.

The sample holds a few counts of this clone. Other DNA sequences in the same sample also yield this CDR3. The rearrangement joins TRBV5-1 to TRBJ2-5; D remains ambiguous. The CDR3 contains 11 residues. Trimming pared 4 bases from V and 2 bases from J, leaving 3 bases between. Germline loops: CDR1 SGHRS, CDR2 YFSETQ. CDR3 loop: CASSLQETQYF. The CDR3, as DNA: TGCGCCAGCAGCCTTCAAGAGACCCAGTACTTC.

Comment on this clone: The sample has other DNA sequences that encode this CDR3 too. V and J are TRBV28 and TRBJ2-2; perhaps D is TRBD1 or TRBD2 (5 bases each). CDR3 length: 14 residues. Germline V gives CDR1 MDHEN, CDR2 SYDVKM. V was clipped by 3 bases and J by 1 base, with 6 bases between them. The CDR3 DNA sequence: TGTGCCAGCAGTTTGAGGGGGAACACCGGGGAGCTGTTTTTT. As protein: CASSLRGNTGELFF.

As DNA, the CDR3 is TGTGCCAGCAGTTTAGTGGTAGCGGGGGGAGAGACCCAGTACTTC. Protein sequence: CASSLVVAGGETQYF. V and J are TRBV28 and TRBJ2-5; 10 bases are shared with TRBD2. This CDR3 comprises 15 residues. Germline V gives CDR1 MDHEN, CDR2 SYDVKM. J lost 4 bases, V lost 2 bases, and 4 bases had no gene match.

To note about this clone: With a far larger clone one base away, a read error is the likely cause. V usage is TRBV28 and J usage is TRBJ1-5, with TRBD1 as a possible D gene (5 bases). V was cut by 2 bases and J by 5 bases, with 13 bases left in between. The CDR3 consists of 15 residues. CDR1 and CDR2 from the germline V gene are MDHEN and SYDVKM. The CDR3 sequence: CASSLGGMGDQPQHF. Here the CDR3 DNA reads TGTGCCAGCAGTTTAGGCGGCATGGGGGATCAGCCCCAGCATTTT.

This clone was detected a few times. The gene calls are TRBV7-2 and TRBJ2-3, with 9 bases aligning to TRBD2. Trimming at V came to 5 bases and at J to 11 bases, leaving 14 bases not matched to a gene. From germline, CDR1 is SGHTA and CDR2 FQGNSA. The CDR3 sequence is 15 residues long. CDR3 coding DNA: TGTGCCAGCAGCCCAGGACTAGCGATAAGTAATCTGCAGTATTTT. Encoded protein: CASSPGLAISNLQYF.

A few counts support this clone. This sequence joins TRBV18 and TRBJ1-2; D perhaps matches TRBD1 (5 bases). The CDR3 covers 15 residues. Trimming stripped 3 bases from V and 0 bases from J, with 11 bases between. Germline V gene sequence: CDR1 KGHSH, CDR2 LQKENI. CDR3 DNA sequence: TGTGCCAGCTCACCGGGGCAGAGAGCTAACTATGGCTACACCTTC. Translated: CASSPGQRANYGYTF.

The chain recombines TRBV20-1 with TRBJ2-3; tentative D call: TRBD1 (6 bases). V lost 0 bases and J lost 13, with 11 bases in between. This CDR3 is built from 11 residues. The germline CDR1 and CDR2 sequences are DFQATT and SNEGSKA (reference sequence). The CDR3 protein is CSARDRNREYF. The CDR3 DNA reads TGCAGTGCTAGAGATCGAAACAGGGAGTATTTT.

V is TRBV6-1 and J is TRBJ1-2, with D possibly matching TRBD1 (5 bases). Trimming took off 4 bases at V and 5 bases at J, with 17 bases between the two ends. The germline V gene encodes CDR1 MNHNS and CDR2 SASEGT. This CDR3 is 15 amino acids long. CDR3 region: CASSVGPGISYGYTF. The CDR3 DNA follows: TGTGCCAGCAGTGTCGGTCCAGGGATTTCGTATGGCTACACCTTC.

The chain employs TRBV5-1 and TRBJ2-2, with a weak D call TRBD2 (6 bases). V dropped 1 base and J dropped 4 bases, with 11 bases sitting between them. CDR1 is SGHRS and CDR2 is YFSETQ in the germline V gene. The CDR3 sequence is 15 residues long. The CDR3 loop reads CASSLLLAPTGELFF. The CDR3, as DNA: TGCGCCAGCAGCTTGTTGCTAGCGCCCACCGGGGAGCTGTTTTTT.

The table lists this clone with a few counts. The rearrangement uses TRBV4-2 and TRBJ2-7; no clear D gene. V lost 0 bases to trimming and J lost 2 bases, with 14 bases between them. Looked up from germline, CDR1 is LGHNA and CDR2 is YNFKEQ. The CDR3 totals 16 residues. CDR3 sequence: CASSQDGRNRTYEQYF. CDR3 DNA: TGTGCCAGCAGCCAAGATGGGCGGAACCGTACCTACGAGCAGTACTTC.

The rearrangement joins TRBV28 to TRBJ1-1, with 12 bases aligning to TRBD1. Trimming removed 1 base from V and 5 bases from J; junction bases left unmatched: 2. The CDR3 consists of 15 residues. Germline V gene sequence: CDR1 MDHEN, CDR2 SYDVKM. In nucleotides, the CDR3 is TGTGCCAGCAGTTTATTGGGACAGGGGGCAACTGAAGCTTTCTTT. Translation gives CASSLLGQGATEAFF.

The V gene is TRBV11-1, the J gene TRBJ2-1, with 10 bases fitting TRBD2. The CDR3 is made up of 14 amino acids. The V gene end was trimmed by 5 bases and the J gene end by 6 bases; junction bases not matched to a gene: 4. Germline V gene data show CDR1 as SGHAT and CDR2 as FQDESV (reference sequence). CDR3 region: CASSVSGGVNEQFF. In DNA form, the CDR3 reads TGTGCCAGCAGCGTAAGCGGGGGGGTCAATGAGCAGTTCTTC.

This chain connects TRBV13 to TRBJ2-2; D is undetermined. In germline, CDR1 is PRHDT, CDR2 FYEKMQ (reference sequence). The CDR3 has 14 amino acids. V was trimmed by 6 bases and J by 0 bases, leaving 8 bases between them. The CDR3 DNA reads as TGTGCCAGCAGTGGACCTCCGAACACCGGGGAGCTGTTTTTT. It is translated as CASSGPPNTGELFF.

This chain uses TRBV19 with TRBJ1-5; no definite D call. Looked up from germline, CDR1 is LNHDA and CDR2 is SQIVND (reference sequence). The length of the CDR3 is 14 residues. Trimming left V 2 bases short and J 10 bases short, with 15 bases between. The CDR3 spells CASSIRSVMGPQHF. CDR3 nucleotides: TGTGCCAGTAGTATACGGTCTGTGATGGGACCCCAGCATTTT.

The V gene is TRBV5-4, the J gene TRBJ2-7, with a possible D match to TRBD2 (6 bases). Trimming stripped 0 bases from V and 6 bases from J, with 13 bases between. Per germline, CDR1 SGHNT and CDR2 YYREEE (reference sequence). This CDR3 comprises 14 residues. As DNA, the CDR3 is TGTGCCAGCAGCTTGGATTCAGGGAGGCTCGAGCAGTACTTC. This codes for CASSLDSGRLEQYF.

The chain joins TRBV9 to TRBJ2-7; the match to TRBD2 covers 8 bases. CDR1 is SGDLS and CDR2 is YYNGEE in the germline V gene. V trimming: 3 bases; J trimming: 7 bases; junction bases outside the gene matches: 12. The CDR3 contains 15 residues. The chain's CDR3 is CASSDSGRTIAEQYF. Here the CDR3 DNA reads TGTGCCAGCAGCGACAGCGGGAGAACGATTGCGGAGCAGTACTTC.

The gene calls are TRBV19 and TRBJ1-2, with 8 positions matching TRBD1. Germline loops: CDR1 LNHDA, CDR2 SQIVND (reference sequence). V dropped 9 bases and J dropped 7; count of bases not matched to a gene: 10. The length of the CDR3 is 13 residues. The CDR3 sequence is CASKHRTGSGYTF. Here the CDR3 DNA reads TGTGCCAGCAAACATAGGACAGGGAGTGGCTACACCTTC.

This clone has only a few counts. The J gene is TRBJ1-2, the V gene TRBV7-9, with D perhaps TRBD1 (5 bases). This CDR3 spans 15 amino acids. Trimming took 7 bases from V and 3 from J, leaving 18 bases between them. Germline lookup yields CDR1 SEHNR and CDR2 FQNEAQ (reference sequence). The CDR3 reads CASIPGGAGHYGYTF. The CDR3 DNA reads as TGTGCCAGCATCCCTGGAGGGGCAGGCCACTATGGCTACACCTTC.

The chain employs TRBV5-1 and TRBJ2-5, with 8 positions matching TRBD1. V was pared by 6 bases and J by 4 bases, with 11 bases of the junction left unmatched. The CDR3 is 15 amino acids. Germline V gene data show CDR1 as SGHRS and CDR2 as YFSETQ. CDR3 bases: TGCGCCAGCAACCCTGACAGGGGCTCTGGAGAGACCCAGTACTTC. Protein product: CASNPDRGSGETQYF.

On this clone itself: The sample contains more than one DNA sequence encoding this CDR3. V and J are TRBV19 and TRBJ1-2; maybe TRBD1 (5 bases). Germline V gene sequence: CDR1 LNHDA, CDR2 SQIVND (reference sequence). V was clipped by 5 bases and J by 2 bases, with 15 bases between them. This CDR3 has 15 residues. Here the CDR3 reads CASSSSGTVNYGYTF. For the CDR3, the DNA is TGTGCCAGTAGTTCTTCCGGGACGGTCAACTATGGCTACACCTTC.